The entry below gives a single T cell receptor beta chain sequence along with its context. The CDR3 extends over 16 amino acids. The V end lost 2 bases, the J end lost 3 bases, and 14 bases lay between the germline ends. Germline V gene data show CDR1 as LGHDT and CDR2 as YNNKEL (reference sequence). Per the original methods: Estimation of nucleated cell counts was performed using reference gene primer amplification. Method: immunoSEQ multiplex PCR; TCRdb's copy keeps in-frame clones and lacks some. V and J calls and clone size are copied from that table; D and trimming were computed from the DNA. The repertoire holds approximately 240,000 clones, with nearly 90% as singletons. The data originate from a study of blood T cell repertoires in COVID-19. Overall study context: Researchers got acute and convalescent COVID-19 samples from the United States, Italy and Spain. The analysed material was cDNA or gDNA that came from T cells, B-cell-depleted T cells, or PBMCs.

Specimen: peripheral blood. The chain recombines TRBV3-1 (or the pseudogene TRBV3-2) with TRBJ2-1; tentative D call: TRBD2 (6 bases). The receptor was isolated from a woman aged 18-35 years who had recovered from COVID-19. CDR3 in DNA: TGTGCCAGCAGCCAATCCTTAGCGGAGGACTACAATGAGCAGTTCTTC. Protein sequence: CASSQSLAEDYNEQFF.